The clone carrying this T cell receptor (beta chain) is labeled as medium-sized (0.01 to 0.1%). Its target is unknown. The sample is drawn from a study of blood T cells in healthy people across ages. General study results and limits: The fall in TCR beta diversity per million T cells was roughly linear with age. Reliance upon unsorted PBMCs precluded definitive naive versus antigen-experienced comparison.

V was pared by 5 bases and J by 5 bases, with 15 bases between. CDR1 is ENHRY and CDR2 is SYGVKD in the germline V gene. The CDR3 spans 14 residues. Together with a sample-barcoded 5' primer, a J-beta primer mix was included in a second PCR lasting roughly 6 to 12 cycles. Each cDNA molecule carried a tag from a template-switch adaptor that contained 12 random nucleotides. From the 5' RACE reads, TCRdb called clonotypes with MiXCR, one entry per CDR3 protein. The sample holds around 650,000 distinct CDR3 sequences; roughly 43% are singletons and the top ten take 25% to 30%. What was sequenced was blood. This sequence originates from an elderly man in good health. The chain joins TRBV10-3 to TRBJ2-5, with D possibly being TRBD2 (6 bases). Here the CDR3 DNA reads TGTGCCATCAGTACTGGGACTGGCAGGGAGACCCAGTACTTC. Its translation: CAISTGTGRETQYF.